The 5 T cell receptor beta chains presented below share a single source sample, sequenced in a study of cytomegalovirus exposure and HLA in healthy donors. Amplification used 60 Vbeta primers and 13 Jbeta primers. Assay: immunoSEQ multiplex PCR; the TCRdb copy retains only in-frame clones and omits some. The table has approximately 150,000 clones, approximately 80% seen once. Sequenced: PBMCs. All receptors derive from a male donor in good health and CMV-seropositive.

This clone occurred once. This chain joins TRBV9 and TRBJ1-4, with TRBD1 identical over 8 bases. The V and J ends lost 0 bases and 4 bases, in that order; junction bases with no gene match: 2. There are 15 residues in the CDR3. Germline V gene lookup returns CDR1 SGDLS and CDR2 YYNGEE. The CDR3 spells CASSVEQGVNEKLFF. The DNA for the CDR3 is TGTGCCAGCAGCGTAGAACAGGGGGTTAATGAAAAACTGTTTTTT. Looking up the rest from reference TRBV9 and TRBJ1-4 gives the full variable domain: DSGVTQTPKHLITATGQRVTLRCSPRSGDLSVYWYQQSLDQGLQFLIQYYNGEERAKGNILERFSAQQFPDLHSELNLSSLELGDSALYFCASSVEQGVNEKLFFGSGTQLSVL.

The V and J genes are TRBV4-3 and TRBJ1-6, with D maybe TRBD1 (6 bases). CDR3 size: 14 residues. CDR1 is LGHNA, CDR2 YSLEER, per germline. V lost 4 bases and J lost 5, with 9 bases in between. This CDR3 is CASSPWTDNSPLHF. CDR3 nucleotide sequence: TGCGCCAGCAGCCCGTGGACAGATAATTCACCCCTCCACTTT.

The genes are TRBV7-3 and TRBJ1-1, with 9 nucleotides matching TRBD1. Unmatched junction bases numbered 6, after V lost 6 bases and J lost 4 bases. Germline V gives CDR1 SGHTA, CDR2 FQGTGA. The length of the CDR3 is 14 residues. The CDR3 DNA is TGTGCCAGCAGTACTACAGGGGGCACCACTGAAGCTTTCTTT. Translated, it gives CASSTTGGTTEAFF.

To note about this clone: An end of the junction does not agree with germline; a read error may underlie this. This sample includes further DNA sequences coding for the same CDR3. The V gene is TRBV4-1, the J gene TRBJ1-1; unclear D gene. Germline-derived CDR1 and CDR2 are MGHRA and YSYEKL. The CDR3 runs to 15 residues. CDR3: CASSLSLTGNTEAFF. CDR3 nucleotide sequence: TGTGCCAGCAGCCTATCTCTTACGGGGAACACTGAAGCTTTCTTT.

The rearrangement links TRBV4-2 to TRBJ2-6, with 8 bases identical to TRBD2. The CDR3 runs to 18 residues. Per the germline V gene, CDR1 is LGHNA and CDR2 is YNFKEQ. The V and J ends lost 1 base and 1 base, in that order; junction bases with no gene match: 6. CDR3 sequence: CASSQAGGAGSGANVLTF. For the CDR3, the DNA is TGTGCCAGCAGCCAAGCCGGGGGGGCGGGATCTGGGGCCAACGTCCTGACTTTC.